This T cell receptor (beta chain) appears in the sequencing data of a study of human versus mouse CDR3 diversity and MHC coevolution. This clone was counted once. This CDR3 comprises 16 residues. The V segment lost 4 bases and the J segment 1 base; nucleotides outside the gene matches: 4. Germline loops: CDR1 SGHAT, CDR2 FQNNGV. Only in-frame clones appear in the TCRdb table, and some are missing; sequencing was by immunoSEQ multiplex PCR. The table has about 83,000 clones, less than 95% seen once; the top ten hold less than 0.16%. The chain uses TRBV11-2 and TRBJ2-7; 13 nucleotides agree with TRBD2. The source is a person aged 25 to 69 in good health. Sequencing was done on a sample of naive CD4+ T cells from blood. Subset: CD45RO-negative CD62L-positive naive CD4 T cells. The CDR3 protein is CASSSGTSGTSYEQYF. DNA of the CDR3: TGTGCCAGCAGCTCCGGGACTAGCGGGACATCCTACGAGCAGTACTTC.